These 22 T cell receptor beta chains share one sample of origin, sequenced in a study of shared clonotypes between healthy human individuals. The assay was immunoSEQ multiplex PCR, and TCRdb's table has in-frame clones only and misses some. The sample records fewer than 2.5 million clones, approximately 93% being singletons. The sequenced sample was naive CD4+ T cells from PBMCs. Subset reported: CD45RA+ positively selected. The receptor set was obtained from a young man in good health. Some clones in this sample may be carry-over from other donors' samples.

The rearrangement joins TRBV10-3 to TRBJ2-5; 7 bases fit TRBD2. The CDR3 runs 12 residues. CDR1 is ENHRY and CDR2 is SYGVKD in the germline V gene. The ends lost 7 bases at V and 11 bases at J; junction bases unmatched: 10. CDR3: CAITAGAGEQYF. CDR3 in DNA: TGTGCCATCACTGCGGGAGCCGGGGAGCAGTACTTC.

CDR3 in amino acids: CASSYPPGTGRAKNIQYF. CDR3 coding DNA: TGTGCCAGCAGCTATCCCCCCGGGACAGGGAGGGCCAAAAACATTCAGTACTTC. The chain employs TRBV28 and TRBJ2-4; 9 bases are a match to TRBD1. Germline V gene sequence: CDR1 MDHEN, CDR2 SYDVKM. The CDR3 has 18 amino acids. V trimming: 6 bases; J trimming: 1 base; junction bases outside the gene matches: 13.

This clone was picked up one time. The chain combines TRBV6-1 with TRBJ2-7; the D gene is possibly TRBD1 (6 bases). The germline V gene has CDR1 MNHNS and CDR2 SASEGT. The CDR3 contains 13 residues. The V end lost 5 bases, the J end lost 4 bases, and 12 bases lay between the germline ends. CDR3 loop: CASSPTQGYEQYF. In DNA form, the CDR3 reads TGTGCCAGCAGTCCTACACAGGGATACGAGCAGTACTTC.

This chain connects TRBV5-6 to TRBJ2-2, with 11 bases matching TRBD2. After removal of 0 bases from V and 8 bases from J, the junction contained 9 bases not matched to a gene. Germline V gene data show CDR1 as SGHDT and CDR2 as YYEEEE. This CDR3 spans 17 amino acids. CDR3 nucleotides: TGTGCCAGCAGCTTGGTCGGACTAGCGGGCAAAATGGGGGAGCTGTTTTTT. It encodes CASSLVGLAGKMGELFF.

V and J are TRBV6-4 and TRBJ2-1; no firm D call. The CDR3 totals 14 residues. CDR1 and CDR2 from the germline V gene are MRHNA and SNTAGT. Trimming pared 6 bases from V and 4 bases from J, leaving 13 bases between. Here the CDR3 reads CASSARFSYNEQFF. The CDR3, as DNA: TGTGCCAGCAGCGCCCGATTTTCGTACAATGAGCAGTTCTTC.

J is TRBJ2-7 and V is TRBV5-1; 8 bases agree with TRBD1. In germline, CDR1 is SGHRS, CDR2 YFSETQ. The CDR3 spans 13 residues. The V segment lost 3 bases and the J segment 6 bases; nucleotides outside the gene matches: 5. The CDR3 spells CASSSDRGSEQYF. CDR3 coding DNA: TGCGCCAGCAGCTCTGACAGGGGATCCGAGCAGTACTTC.

The CDR3 region is CASSIKRVSNTGELFF. The CDR3 region has the DNA TGTGCCAGTAGTATAAAGCGGGTGTCGAACACCGGGGAGCTGTTTTTT. V is TRBV19 and J is TRBJ2-2, with D maybe TRBD2 (6 bases). The V gene's germline CDR1 is LNHDA and CDR2 SQIVND (reference sequence). The CDR3 is 16 residues long. V was pared by 2 bases and J by 0 bases, with 10 bases between.

The chain recombines TRBV28 with TRBJ2-2; 7 positions agree with TRBD1. Germline V gives CDR1 MDHEN, CDR2 SYDVKM. V dropped 5 bases and J dropped 6; count of bases not matched to a gene: 18. There are 18 residues in the CDR3. The CDR3 nucleotides are TGTGCCAGCAGTCCCTCTCTCGCGGCAGGGGGTGTTCCCGGGGAGCTGTTTTTT. Translated, it gives CASSPSLAAGGVPGELFF.

The chain joins TRBV27 to TRBJ1-1, with D possibly matching TRBD1 (6 bases). The CDR3 sequence is 14 residues long. Trimming left V 5 bases short and J 4 bases short, with 14 bases between. Germline V gene data show CDR1 as MNHEY and CDR2 as SMNVEV (reference sequence). CDR3: CASSLQGVSTEAFF. The CDR3 DNA sequence: TGTGCCAGCAGTCTACAGGGTGTTAGCACTGAAGCTTTCTTT.

This clone is a singleton in its sample. The J gene is TRBJ2-1, the V gene TRBV10-3, with TRBD1 identical over 7 bases. This CDR3 contains 15 residues. Trimming at V came to 4 bases and at J to 3 bases, leaving 6 bases not matched to a gene. CDR1 is ENHRY and CDR2 is SYGVKD in the germline V gene. DNA for the CDR3: TGTGCCATCAGTGCTGGGACAGATTACTACAATGAGCAGTTCTTC. It translates to CAISAGTDYYNEQFF.

This chain links TRBV4-3 with TRBJ2-1, with 14 bases lining up with TRBD2. Germline V lookup: CDR1 LGHNA, CDR2 YSLEER. The CDR3 covers 16 residues. The J segment lost 9 bases and the V segment lost 3 bases, leaving 7 bases of the junction unmatched. In DNA, the CDR3 is TGCGCCAGCAGCCACGCGACTAGCGGGAGGGCCGGTGAGCAGTTCTTC. Encoded protein: CASSHATSGRAGEQFF.

The CDR3: CSGGDAPPSYEQYF. Written as DNA, the CDR3 is TGCAGCGGCGGGGACGCCCCCCCCTCCTACGAGCAGTACTTC. The rearrangement uses TRBV29-1 and TRBJ2-7, with a tentative D call TRBD2 (6 bases). The V end lost 7 bases, the J end lost 0 bases, and 16 bases lay between the germline ends. From germline, CDR1 is SQVTM and CDR2 ANQGSEA. CDR3 size: 14 residues.

The chain joins TRBV5-1 to TRBJ2-1; 8 bases match TRBD2. In germline, CDR1 is SGHRS, CDR2 YFSETQ. V lost 6 bases, J lost 0 bases, and 5 bases stayed unmatched. The CDR3 has 15 residues. This CDR3 reads CASNPSGSSYNEQFF. In nucleotides, the CDR3 is TGCGCCAGCAACCCGAGCGGGAGCTCCTACAATGAGCAGTTCTTC.

The J gene is TRBJ2-5, the V gene TRBV20-1; possible D gene TRBD2, 5 bases. Looked up from germline, CDR1 is DFQATT and CDR2 is SNEGSKA (reference sequence). V lost 4 bases to trimming and J lost 9 bases, with 9 bases between them. This CDR3 region has 10 residues. As DNA, the CDR3 is TGCAGTGCTATCGGGATTCCCCAGTACTTC. It encodes CSAIGIPQYF.

The chain recombines TRBV28 with TRBJ2-7, with a weak D call TRBD1 (6 bases). Germline-derived CDR1 and CDR2 are MDHEN and SYDVKM. This CDR3 spans 15 amino acids. V was cut by 4 bases and J by 5 bases, with 18 bases left in between. CDR3 in amino acids: CASSSQGRGIDEQYF. The CDR3 DNA is TGTGCCAGCAGTTCACAGGGAAGGGGTATCGACGAGCAGTACTTC.

The J gene is TRBJ2-5, the V gene TRBV21-1; TRBD1 reflects the table's D call only, with no check against the DNA. TRBV21-1 is an annotated pseudogene. The CDR3 totals 13 residues. CDR3 loop: CASSRDSGETQYF. The CDR3 coding sequence is TGTGCCAGCAGCAGGGACAGCGGAGAGACCCAGTACTTC.

This clone was seen a single time. The chain carries TRBV27 and TRBJ2-2, with 7 bases that match TRBD2. The CDR3 spans 16 residues. The V and J ends lost 5 bases and 1 base, in that order; junction bases with no gene match: 7. In germline, CDR1 is MNHEY, CDR2 SMNVEV (reference sequence). The CDR3 DNA is TGTGCCAGCAGTACCGACTGGGGGGGGAACACCGGGGAGCTGTTTTTT. It encodes CASSTDWGGNTGELFF.

This clone appeared a single time. This chain joins TRBV16 and TRBJ1-1; D is unclear. Per the germline V gene, CDR1 is KGHSY and CDR2 is FQNENV. The CDR3 has 16 residues. Trimming left V 1 base short and J 0 bases short, with 12 bases between. CDR3 protein: CASSQFVPTLNTEAFF. CDR3 bases: TGTGCCAGCAGCCAATTCGTCCCGACCCTGAACACTGAAGCTTTCTTT.

This chain links TRBV28 with TRBJ2-7, with D perhaps assigned TRBD1 or TRBD2 (5 bases each). This CDR3 region has 14 residues. Germline V gene data show CDR1 as MDHEN and CDR2 as SYDVKM. The ends were cut back, 6 bases at V and 0 bases at J, with 12 bases in the middle. This CDR3 reads CASRRGVFSYEQYF. CDR3 nucleotides: TGTGCCAGCAGACGAGGGGTATTCTCCTACGAGCAGTACTTC.

The chain has TRBV28 and TRBJ2-7; 9 bases map to TRBD2. The V gene's germline CDR1 is MDHEN and CDR2 SYDVKM. The V gene end was trimmed by 7 bases and the J gene end by 7 bases; junction bases not matched to a gene: 2. This CDR3 contains 11 residues. The CDR3 here is CASTLAGEQYF. The CDR3 DNA reads as TGTGCCAGCACCCTAGCGGGAGAGCAGTACTTC.

The gene calls are TRBV6-4 and TRBJ1-6, with a tentative D call TRBD1 (5 bases). Per germline, CDR1 MRHNA and CDR2 SNTAGT. With 3 bases removed from V and 8 bases from J, the gap between germline ends came to 14 bases. CDR3 length: 15 amino acids. CDR3 loop: CASSERQGGYSPLHF. Here the CDR3 DNA reads TGTGCCAGCAGTGAACGTCAGGGAGGATATTCACCCCTCCACTTT.

The chain employs TRBV19 and TRBJ1-4, with TRBD1 matching 10 bases. Trimming took 3 bases from V and 0 from J; bases not matched to a gene: 7. Germline CDR1 and CDR2: LNHDA and SQIVND (reference sequence). The CDR3 has 18 residues. The chain's CDR3 is CASSILWDRGPTNEKLFF. The CDR3 DNA sequence: TGTGCCAGTAGTATTCTTTGGGACAGGGGCCCAACTAATGAAAAACTGTTTTTT.